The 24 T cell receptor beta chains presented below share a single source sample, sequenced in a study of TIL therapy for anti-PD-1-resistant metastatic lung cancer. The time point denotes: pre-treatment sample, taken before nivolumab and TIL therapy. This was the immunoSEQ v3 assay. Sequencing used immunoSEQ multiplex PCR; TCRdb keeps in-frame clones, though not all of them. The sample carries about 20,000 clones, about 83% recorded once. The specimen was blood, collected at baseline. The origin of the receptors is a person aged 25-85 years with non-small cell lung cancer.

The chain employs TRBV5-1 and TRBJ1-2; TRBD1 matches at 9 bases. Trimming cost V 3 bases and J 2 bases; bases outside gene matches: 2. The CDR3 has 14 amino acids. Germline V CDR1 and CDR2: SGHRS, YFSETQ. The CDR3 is CASSSGTGNYGYTF. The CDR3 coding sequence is TGCGCCAGCAGCTCCGGGACAGGGAACTATGGCTACACCTTC.

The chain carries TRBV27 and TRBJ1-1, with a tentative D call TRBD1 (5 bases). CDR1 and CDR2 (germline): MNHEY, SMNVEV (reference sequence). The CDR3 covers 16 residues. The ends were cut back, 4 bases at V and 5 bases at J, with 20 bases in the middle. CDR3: CASSSPTSGPRTEAFF. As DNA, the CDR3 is TGTGCCAGCAGTTCACCAACGTCGGGACCGCGGACTGAAGCTTTCTTT.

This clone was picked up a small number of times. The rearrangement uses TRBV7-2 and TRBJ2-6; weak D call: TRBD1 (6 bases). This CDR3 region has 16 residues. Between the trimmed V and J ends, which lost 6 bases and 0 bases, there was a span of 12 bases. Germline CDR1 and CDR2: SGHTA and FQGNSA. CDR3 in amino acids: CASRPNRVSGANVLTF. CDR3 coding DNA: TGTGCCAGCAGACCAAACAGGGTCTCTGGGGCCAACGTCCTGACTTTC.

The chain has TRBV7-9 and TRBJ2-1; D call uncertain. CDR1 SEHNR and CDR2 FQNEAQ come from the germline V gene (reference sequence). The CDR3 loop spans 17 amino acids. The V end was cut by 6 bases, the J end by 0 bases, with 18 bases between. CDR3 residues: CASSSFGPVSSYNEQFF. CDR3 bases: TGTGCCAGCAGTTCCTTCGGCCCCGTCAGCTCCTACAATGAGCAGTTCTTC.

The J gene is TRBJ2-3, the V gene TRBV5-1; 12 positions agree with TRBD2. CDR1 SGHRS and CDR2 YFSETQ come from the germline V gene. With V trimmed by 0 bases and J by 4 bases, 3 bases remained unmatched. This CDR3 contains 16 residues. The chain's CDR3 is CASSLGLAGASDTQYF. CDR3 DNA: TGCGCCAGCAGCTTGGGACTAGCGGGAGCGTCAGATACGCAGTATTTT.

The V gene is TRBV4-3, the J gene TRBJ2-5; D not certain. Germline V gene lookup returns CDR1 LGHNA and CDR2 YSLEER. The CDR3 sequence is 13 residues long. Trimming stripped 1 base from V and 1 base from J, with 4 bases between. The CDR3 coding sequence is TGCGCCAGCAGCCAAGTTCCCCAAGAGACCCAGTACTTC. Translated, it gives CASSQVPQETQYF.

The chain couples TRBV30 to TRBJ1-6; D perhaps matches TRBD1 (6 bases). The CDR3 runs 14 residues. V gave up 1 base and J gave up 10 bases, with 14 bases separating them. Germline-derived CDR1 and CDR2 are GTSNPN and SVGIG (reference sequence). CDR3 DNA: TGTGCCTGGAGTGCAATACAGGGAAGATCACCCCTCCACTTT. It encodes CAWSAIQGRSPLHF.

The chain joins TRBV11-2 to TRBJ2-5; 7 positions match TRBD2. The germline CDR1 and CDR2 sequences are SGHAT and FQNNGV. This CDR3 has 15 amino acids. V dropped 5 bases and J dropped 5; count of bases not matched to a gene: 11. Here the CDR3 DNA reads TGTGCCAGCAGCCTGGGGGGGACGCAAGGGGAGACCCAGTACTTC. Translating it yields CASSLGGTQGETQYF.

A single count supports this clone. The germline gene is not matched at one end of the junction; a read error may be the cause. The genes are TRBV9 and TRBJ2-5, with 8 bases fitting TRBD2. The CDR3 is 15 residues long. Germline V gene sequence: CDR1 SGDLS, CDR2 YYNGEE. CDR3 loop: CASSLQAGVQETRYF. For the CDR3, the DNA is TGTGCCAGCAGCCTTCAAGCGGGGGTACAAGAGACCCGGTACTTC.

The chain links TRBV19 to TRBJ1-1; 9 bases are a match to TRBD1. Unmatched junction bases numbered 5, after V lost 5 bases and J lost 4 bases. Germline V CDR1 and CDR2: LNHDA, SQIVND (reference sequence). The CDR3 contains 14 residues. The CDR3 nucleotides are TGTGCCAGTAGTGCAACAGGGGGCGTCACTGAAGCTTTCTTT. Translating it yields CASSATGGVTEAFF.

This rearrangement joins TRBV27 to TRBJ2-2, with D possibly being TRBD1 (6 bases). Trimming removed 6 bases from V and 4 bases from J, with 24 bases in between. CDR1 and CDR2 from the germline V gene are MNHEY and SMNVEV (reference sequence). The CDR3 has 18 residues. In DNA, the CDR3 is TGTGCCAGCAGGGTCAAGGGGGACCCGACTATTTTCACCGGGGAGCTGTTTTTT. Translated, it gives CASRVKGDPTIFTGELFF.

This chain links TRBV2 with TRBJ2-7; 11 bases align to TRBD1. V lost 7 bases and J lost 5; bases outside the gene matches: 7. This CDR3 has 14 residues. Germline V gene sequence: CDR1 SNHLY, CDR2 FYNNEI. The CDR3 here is CASMGTGGSHEQYF. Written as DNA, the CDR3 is TGTGCCAGCATGGGGACAGGGGGTAGCCACGAGCAGTACTTC.

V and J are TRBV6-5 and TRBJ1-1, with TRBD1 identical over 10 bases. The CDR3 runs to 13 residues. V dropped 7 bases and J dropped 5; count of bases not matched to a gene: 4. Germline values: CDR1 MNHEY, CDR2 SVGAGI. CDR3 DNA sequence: TGTGCCAGCAAAGGGACAGGGGTTACTGAAGCTTTCTTT. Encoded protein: CASKGTGVTEAFF.

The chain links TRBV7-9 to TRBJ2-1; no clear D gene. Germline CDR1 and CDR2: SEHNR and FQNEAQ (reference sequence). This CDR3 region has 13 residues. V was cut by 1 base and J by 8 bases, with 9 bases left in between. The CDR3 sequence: CASSLEFRYEQFF. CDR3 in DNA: TGTGCCAGCAGCTTAGAATTCCGCTATGAGCAGTTCTTC.

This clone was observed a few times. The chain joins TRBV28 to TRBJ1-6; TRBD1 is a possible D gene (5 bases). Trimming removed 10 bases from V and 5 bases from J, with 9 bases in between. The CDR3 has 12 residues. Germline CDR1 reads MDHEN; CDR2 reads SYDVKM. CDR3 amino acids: CATGRHNSPLHF. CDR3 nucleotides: TGTGCCACGGGACGGCATAATTCACCCCTCCACTTT.

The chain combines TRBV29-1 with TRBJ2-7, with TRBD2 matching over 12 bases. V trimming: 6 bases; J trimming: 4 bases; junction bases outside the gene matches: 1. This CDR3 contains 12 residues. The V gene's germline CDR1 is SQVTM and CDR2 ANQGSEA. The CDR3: CSVGLAGYEQYF. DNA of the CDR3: TGCAGCGTCGGACTAGCGGGGTACGAGCAGTACTTC.

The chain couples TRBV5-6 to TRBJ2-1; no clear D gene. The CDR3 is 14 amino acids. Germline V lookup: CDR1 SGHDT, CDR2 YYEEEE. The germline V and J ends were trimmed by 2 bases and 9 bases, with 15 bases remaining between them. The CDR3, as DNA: TGTGCCAGCAGCTTTAGTAACGGGTTGGGTGAGCAGTTCTTC. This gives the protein CASSFSNGLGEQFF. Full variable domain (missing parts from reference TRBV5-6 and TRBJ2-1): DAGVTQSPTHLIKTRGQQVTLRCSPKSGHDTVSWYQQALGQGPQFIFQYYEEEERQRGNFPDRFSGHQFPNYSSELNVNALLLGDSALYLCASSFSNGLGEQFFGPGTRLTVL.

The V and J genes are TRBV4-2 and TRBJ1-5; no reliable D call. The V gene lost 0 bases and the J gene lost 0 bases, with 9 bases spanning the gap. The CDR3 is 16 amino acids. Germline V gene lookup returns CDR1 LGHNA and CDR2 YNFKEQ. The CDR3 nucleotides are TGTGCCAGCAGCCAAGATCGGGTTATTAGCAATCAGCCCCAGCATTTT. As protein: CASSQDRVISNQPQHF.

CDR3 residues: CASSRDRTNTGELFF. The CDR3 DNA reads as TGTGCCAGTAGCCGGGACAGAACGAACACCGGGGAGCTGTTTTTT. This rearrangement joins TRBV19 to TRBJ2-2; 7 bases are a match to TRBD1. V lost 6 bases and J lost 0; bases outside the gene matches: 4. The CDR3 covers 15 residues. Germline CDR1 and CDR2: LNHDA and SQIVND (reference sequence).

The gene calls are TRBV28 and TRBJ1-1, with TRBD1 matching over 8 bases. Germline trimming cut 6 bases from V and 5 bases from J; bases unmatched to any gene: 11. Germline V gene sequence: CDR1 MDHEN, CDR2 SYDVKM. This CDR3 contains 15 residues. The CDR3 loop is CASSLGQGTYTEAFF. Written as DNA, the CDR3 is TGTGCCAGCAGCCTCGGACAGGGCACTTATACTGAAGCTTTCTTT.

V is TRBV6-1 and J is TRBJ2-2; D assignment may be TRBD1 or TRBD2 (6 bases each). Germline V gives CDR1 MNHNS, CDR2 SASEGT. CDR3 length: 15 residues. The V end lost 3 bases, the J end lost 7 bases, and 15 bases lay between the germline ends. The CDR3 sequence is CASSEFPRGGGELFF. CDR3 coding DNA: TGTGCCAGCAGTGAGTTCCCCAGGGGAGGCGGGGAGCTGTTTTTT.

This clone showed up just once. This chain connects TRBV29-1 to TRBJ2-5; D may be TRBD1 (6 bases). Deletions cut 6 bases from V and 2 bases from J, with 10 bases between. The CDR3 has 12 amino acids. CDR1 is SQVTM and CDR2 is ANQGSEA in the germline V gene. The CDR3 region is CSVDDRQETQYF. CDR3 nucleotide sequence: TGCAGCGTCGATGACAGGCAAGAGACCCAGTACTTC.

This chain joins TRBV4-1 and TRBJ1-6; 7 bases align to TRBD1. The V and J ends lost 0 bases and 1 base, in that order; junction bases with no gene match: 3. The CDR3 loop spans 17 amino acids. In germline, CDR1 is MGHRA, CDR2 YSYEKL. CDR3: CASSQERQGSYNSPLHF. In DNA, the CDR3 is TGCGCCAGCAGCCAAGAAAGACAGGGATCCTATAATTCACCCCTCCACTTT.

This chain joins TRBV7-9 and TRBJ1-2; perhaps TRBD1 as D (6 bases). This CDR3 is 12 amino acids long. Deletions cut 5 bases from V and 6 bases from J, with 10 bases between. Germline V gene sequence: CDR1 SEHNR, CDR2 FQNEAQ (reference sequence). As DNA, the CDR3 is TGTGCCAGCAGCCTGGACAGTCATGGCTACACCTTC. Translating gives CASSLDSHGYTF.